Sequencing of this T cell receptor beta chain was carried out in a study of human T cells and chemical hapten exposure. Library construction involved attaching unique molecular identifiers to individual cDNA molecules, which allowed quantitative, reproducible TCR counting. One entry per CDR3 protein, called by TCRdb with MiXCR from the RACE reads. The sample comprises about 180,000 distinct CDR3 sequences, under 35% of which are singletons, and nearly 3% rests with the top ten. Overall study results and limits: Unchanged with DPC sensitization were TCRs above 1 in 1000 frequency. Donor immune responses may differ from healthy people's, since all donors had alopecia. Controls had significantly fewer large CDR3 similarity clusters than were formed by expanded TCRs.

This clonotype was counted between two and nine times. No antigen is known for it. Time point described: pre-sensitization, week 0. As for treatment: therapeutic diphenylcyclopropenone sensitization with weekly scalp DPC. This clonotype was obtained from a woman aged 25 to 39 with alopecia areata. Some clones in this sample may be carry-over from other donors' samples. Here the sequenced sample was whole blood, taken in connection with sensitization to the hapten diphenylcyclopropenone (DPC).

The DNA of the CDR3 is TGTGCCAGCAGCTTCCGAGGAGCAACTAATGAAAAACTGTTTTTT. Translating gives CASSFRGATNEKLFF. This chain joins TRBV5-5 and TRBJ1-4, with D uncertain. V shed 2 bases and J shed 0 bases, with 8 bases lying between them. This CDR3 contains 15 residues. Germline V gene data show CDR1 as SGHKS and CDR2 as YYEKEE (reference sequence). The whole variable domain, remainder taken from reference TRBV5-5 and TRBJ1-4, is DAGVTQSPTHLIKTRGQQVTLRCSPISGHKSVSWYQQVLGQGPQFIFQYYEKEERGRGNFPDRFSARQFPNYSSELNVNALLLGDSALYLCASSFRGATNEKLFFGSGTQLSVL.